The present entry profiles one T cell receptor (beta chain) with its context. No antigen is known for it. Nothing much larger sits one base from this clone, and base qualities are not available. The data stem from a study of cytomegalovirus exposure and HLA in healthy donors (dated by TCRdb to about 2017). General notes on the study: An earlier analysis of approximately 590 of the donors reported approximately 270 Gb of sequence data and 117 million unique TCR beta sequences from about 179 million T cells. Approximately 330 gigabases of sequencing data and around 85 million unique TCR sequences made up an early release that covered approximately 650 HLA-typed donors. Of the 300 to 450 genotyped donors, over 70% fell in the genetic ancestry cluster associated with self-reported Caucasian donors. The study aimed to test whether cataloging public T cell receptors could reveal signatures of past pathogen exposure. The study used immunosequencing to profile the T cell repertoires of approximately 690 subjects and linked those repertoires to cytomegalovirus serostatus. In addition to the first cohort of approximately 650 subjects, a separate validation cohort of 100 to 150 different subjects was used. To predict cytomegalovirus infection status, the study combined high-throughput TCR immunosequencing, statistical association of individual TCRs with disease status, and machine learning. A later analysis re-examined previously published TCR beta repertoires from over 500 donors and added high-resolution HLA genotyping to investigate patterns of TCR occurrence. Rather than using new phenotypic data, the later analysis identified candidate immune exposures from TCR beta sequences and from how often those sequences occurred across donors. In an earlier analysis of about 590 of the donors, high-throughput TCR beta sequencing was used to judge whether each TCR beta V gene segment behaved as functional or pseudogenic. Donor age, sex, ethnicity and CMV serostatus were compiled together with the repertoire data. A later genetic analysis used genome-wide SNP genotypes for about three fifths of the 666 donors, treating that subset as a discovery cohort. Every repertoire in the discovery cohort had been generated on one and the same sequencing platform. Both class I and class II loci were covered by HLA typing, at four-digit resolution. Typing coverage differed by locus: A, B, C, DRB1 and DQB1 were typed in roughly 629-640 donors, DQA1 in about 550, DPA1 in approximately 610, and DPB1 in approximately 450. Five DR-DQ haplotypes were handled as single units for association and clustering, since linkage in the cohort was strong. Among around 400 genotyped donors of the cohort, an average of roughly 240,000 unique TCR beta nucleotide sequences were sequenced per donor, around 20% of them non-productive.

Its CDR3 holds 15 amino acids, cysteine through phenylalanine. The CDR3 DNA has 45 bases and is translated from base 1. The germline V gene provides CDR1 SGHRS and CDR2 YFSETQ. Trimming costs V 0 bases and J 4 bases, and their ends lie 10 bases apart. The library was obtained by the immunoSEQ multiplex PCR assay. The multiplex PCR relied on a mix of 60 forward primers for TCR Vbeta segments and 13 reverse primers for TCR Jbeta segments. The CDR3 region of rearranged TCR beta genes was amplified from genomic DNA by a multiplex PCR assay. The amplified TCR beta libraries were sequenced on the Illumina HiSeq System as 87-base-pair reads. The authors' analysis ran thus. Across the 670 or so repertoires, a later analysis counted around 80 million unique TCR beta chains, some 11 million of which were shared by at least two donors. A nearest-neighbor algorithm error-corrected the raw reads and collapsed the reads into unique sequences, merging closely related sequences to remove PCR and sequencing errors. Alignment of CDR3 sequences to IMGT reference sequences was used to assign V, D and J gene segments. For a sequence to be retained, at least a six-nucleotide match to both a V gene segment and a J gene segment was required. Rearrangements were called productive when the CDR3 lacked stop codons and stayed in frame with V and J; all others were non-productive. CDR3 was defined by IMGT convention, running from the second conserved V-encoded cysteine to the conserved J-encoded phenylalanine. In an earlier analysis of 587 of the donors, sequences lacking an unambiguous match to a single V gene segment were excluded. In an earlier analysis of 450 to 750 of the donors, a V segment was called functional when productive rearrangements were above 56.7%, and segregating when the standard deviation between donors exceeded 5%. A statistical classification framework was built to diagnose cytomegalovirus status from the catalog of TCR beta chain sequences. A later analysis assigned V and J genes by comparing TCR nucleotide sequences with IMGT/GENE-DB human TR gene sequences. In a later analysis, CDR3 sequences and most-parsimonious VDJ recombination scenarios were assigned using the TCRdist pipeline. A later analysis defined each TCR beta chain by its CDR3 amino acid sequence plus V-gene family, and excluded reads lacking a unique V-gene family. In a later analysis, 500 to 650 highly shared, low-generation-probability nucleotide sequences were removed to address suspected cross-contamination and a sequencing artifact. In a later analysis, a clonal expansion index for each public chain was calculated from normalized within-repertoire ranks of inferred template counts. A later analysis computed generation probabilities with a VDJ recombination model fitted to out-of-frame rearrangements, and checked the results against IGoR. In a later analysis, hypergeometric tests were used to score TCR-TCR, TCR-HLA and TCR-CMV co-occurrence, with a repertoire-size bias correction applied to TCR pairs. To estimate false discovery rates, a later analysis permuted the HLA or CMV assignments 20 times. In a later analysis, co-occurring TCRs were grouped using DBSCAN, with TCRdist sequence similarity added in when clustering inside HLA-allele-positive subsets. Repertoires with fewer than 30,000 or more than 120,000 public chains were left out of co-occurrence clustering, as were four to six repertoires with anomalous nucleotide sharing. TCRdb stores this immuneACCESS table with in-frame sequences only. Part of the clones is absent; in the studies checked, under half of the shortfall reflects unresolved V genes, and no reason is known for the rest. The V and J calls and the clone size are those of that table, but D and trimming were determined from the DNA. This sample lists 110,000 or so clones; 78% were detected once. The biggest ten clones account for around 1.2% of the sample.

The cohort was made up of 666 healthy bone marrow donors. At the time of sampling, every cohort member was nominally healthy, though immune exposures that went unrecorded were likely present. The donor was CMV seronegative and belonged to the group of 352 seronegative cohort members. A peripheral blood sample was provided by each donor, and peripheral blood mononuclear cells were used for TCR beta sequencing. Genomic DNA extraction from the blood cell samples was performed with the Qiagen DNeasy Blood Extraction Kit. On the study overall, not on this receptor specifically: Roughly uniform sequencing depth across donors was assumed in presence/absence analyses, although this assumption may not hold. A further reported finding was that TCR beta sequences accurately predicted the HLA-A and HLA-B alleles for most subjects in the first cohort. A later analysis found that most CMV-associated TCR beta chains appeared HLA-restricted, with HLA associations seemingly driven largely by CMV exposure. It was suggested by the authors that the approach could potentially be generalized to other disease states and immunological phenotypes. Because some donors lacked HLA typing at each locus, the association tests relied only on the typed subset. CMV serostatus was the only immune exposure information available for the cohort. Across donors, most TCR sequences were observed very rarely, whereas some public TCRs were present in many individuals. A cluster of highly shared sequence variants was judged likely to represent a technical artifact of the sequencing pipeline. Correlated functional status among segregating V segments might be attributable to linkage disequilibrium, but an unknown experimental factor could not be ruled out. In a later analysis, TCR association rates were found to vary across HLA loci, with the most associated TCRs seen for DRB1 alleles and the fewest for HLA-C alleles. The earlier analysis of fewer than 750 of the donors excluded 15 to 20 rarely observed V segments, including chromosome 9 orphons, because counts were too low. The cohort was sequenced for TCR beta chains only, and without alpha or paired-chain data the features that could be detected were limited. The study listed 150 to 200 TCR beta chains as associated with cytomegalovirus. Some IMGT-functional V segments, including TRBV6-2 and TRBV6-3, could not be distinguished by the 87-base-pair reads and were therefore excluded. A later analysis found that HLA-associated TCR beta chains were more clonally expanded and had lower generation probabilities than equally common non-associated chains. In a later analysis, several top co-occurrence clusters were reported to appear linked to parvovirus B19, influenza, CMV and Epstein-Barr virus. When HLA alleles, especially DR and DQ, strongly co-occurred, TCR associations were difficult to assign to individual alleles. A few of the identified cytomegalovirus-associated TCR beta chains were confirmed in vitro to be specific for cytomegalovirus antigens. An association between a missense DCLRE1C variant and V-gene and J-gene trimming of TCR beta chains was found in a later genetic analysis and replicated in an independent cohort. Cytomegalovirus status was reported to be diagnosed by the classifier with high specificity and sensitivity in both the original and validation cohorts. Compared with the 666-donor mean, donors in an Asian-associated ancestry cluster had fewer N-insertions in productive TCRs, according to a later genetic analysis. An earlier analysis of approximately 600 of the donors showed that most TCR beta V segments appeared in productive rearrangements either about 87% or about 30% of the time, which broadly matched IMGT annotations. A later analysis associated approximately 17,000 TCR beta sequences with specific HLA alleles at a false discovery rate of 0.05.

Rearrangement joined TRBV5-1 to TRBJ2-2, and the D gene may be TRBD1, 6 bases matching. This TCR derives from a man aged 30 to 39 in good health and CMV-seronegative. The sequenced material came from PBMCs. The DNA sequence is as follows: TGCGCCAGCAGCTTGGGGGGGCCGGGCACCGGGGAGCTGTTTTTT. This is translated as CASSLGGPGTGELFF.